This TCR beta chain came from a study of T cell responses to AZD1222 COVID-19 vaccine. Study observations and caveats: Only a handful of AZD1222 recipients were seropositive at baseline. Clonal diversity was possibly underestimated, and the donors were mostly white British, with more females.

About this clone itself: Antigen specificity is unknown.

The germline CDR1 and CDR2 sequences are LGHNA and YSLEER. The CDR3 runs to 16 residues. The V end lost 0 bases, the J end lost 8 bases, and 19 bases lay between the germline ends. This table comes from immunoSEQ multiplex PCR, and its TCRdb copy is limited to in-frame clones, with some not included. Of fewer than 80,000 clones listed, about four fifths are singletons. Material: peripheral blood, obtained on day 0 of MenACWY control vaccination. The chain combines TRBV4-3 with TRBJ1-2, with D perhaps TRBD1 (5 bases). This TCR came from an adult in good health. CDR3 amino acids: CASSQEIQIGGAGYTF. The CDR3 DNA is TGCGCCAGCAGCCAAGAAATCCAGATCGGGGGTGCGGGCTACACCTTC.